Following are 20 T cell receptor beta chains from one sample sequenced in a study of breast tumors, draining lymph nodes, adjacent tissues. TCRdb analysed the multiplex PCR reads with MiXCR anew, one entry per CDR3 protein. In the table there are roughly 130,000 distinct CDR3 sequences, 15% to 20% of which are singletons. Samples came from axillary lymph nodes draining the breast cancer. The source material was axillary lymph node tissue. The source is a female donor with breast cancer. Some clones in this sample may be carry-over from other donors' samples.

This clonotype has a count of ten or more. CDR3 nucleotides: TGTGCCACCAGTGAGGCTGGGTCTCGGGAGCAGTACTTC. Translation gives CATSEAGSREQYF. V gene TRBV24-1 combines with J gene TRBJ2-7; no clear D. Germline V gene lookup returns CDR1 KGHDR and CDR2 SFDVKD. Trimming removed 4 bases at V and 7 bases at J, with 13 bases between. CDR3 length: 13 amino acids.

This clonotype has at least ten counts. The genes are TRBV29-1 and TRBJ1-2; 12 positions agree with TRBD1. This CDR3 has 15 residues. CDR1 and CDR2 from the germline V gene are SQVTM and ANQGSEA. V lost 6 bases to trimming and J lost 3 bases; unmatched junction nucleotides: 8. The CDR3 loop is CSVRDRGREDYGYTF. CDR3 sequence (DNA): TGCAGCGTAAGGGACAGGGGGCGGGAAGACTATGGCTACACCTTC.

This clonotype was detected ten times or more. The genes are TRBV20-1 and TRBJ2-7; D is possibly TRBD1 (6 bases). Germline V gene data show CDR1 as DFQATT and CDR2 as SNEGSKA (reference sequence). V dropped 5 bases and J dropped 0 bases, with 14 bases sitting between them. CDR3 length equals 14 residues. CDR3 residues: CSAPQGGSSYEQYF. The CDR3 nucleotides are TGCAGTGCTCCTCAAGGGGGAAGCTCCTACGAGCAGTACTTC.

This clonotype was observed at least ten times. CDR3 coding DNA: TGTGCCAGCAGCCCCACCTACTCCCGGGACACAAACAATGAGCAGTTCTTC. Residues: CASSPTYSRDTNNEQFF. The chain employs TRBV7-3 and TRBJ2-1; tentative D call: TRBD1 (6 bases). This CDR3 is 17 amino acids long. Germline-derived CDR1 and CDR2 are SGHTA and FQGTGA. The V gene lost 5 bases and the J gene lost 5 bases, with 22 bases spanning the gap.

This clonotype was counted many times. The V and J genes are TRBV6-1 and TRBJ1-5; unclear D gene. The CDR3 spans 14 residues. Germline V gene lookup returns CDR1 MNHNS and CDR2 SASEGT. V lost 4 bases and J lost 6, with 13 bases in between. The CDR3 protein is CASSGGFDSQPQHF. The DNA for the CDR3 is TGTGCCAGCAGTGGAGGGTTTGATAGTCAGCCCCAGCATTTT.

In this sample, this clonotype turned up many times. CDR3 DNA: TGTGCCAGCAGTTTCGCGGGAGGAGGATACAATGAGCAGTTCTTC. Translated: CASSFAGGGYNEQFF. The chain combines TRBV12-3 or TRBV12-4 with TRBJ2-1; 8 positions agree with TRBD2. The CDR3 sequence is 15 residues long. The trim removed 3 bases at V and 4 bases at J, leaving 5 bases unmatched.

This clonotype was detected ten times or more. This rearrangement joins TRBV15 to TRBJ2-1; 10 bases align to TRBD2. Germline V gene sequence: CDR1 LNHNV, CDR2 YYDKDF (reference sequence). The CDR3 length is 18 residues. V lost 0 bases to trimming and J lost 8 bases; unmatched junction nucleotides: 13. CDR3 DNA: TGTGCCACCAGCAGAGAACGCGGAGCGGGAGGGCCTAAGGATGAGCAGTTCTTC. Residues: CATSRERGAGGPKDEQFF.

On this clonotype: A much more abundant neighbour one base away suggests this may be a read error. This chain's CDR3 is CSAGGDQETQYF. DNA of the CDR3: TGCAGCGCTGGTGGGGACCAAGAGACCCAGTACTTC. The chain links TRBV29-1 to TRBJ2-5; D gene ambiguous. V gave up 7 bases and J gave up 0 bases, with 9 bases separating them. The CDR3 length is 12 residues. Germline V gene data show CDR1 as SQVTM and CDR2 as ANQGSEA.

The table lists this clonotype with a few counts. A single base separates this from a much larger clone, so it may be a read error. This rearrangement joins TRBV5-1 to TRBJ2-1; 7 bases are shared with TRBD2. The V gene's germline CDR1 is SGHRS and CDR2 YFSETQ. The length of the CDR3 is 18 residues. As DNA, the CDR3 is TGCGCCAGCAGCTTGGGGTTCGGCGGGAGTTACTCCTACGATGAGCAGTTCTTC. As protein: CASSLGFGGSYSYDEQFF.

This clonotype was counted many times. CDR3 in DNA: TGTGCCAGCTCACCAGCCGGCGGCTACGAGCAGTACTTC. Its translation: CASSPAGGYEQYF. V is TRBV18 and J is TRBJ2-7; D remains unclear. Trimming shortened V by 2 bases and J by 3 bases, and 8 bases separated the two germline ends. This CDR3 contains 13 residues. Per germline, CDR1 KGHSH and CDR2 LQKENI.

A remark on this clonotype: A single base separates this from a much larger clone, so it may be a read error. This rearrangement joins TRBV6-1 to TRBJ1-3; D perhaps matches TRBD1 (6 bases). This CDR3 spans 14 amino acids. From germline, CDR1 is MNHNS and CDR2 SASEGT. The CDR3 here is CASRRTVSGDTIYF. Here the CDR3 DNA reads TGTGCCAGCAGGAGGACAGTCTCTGGAGACACCATATATTTT.

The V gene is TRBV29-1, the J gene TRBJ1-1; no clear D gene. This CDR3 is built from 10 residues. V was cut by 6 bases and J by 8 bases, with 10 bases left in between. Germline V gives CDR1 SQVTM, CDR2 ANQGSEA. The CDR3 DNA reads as TGCAGCGTCCTCACGGGGGAAGCTTTCTTT. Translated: CSVLTGEAFF.

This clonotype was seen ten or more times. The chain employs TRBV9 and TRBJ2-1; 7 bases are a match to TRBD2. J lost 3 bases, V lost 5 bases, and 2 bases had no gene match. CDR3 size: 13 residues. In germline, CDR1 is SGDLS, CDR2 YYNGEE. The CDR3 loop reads CASSSSGYNEQFF. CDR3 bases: TGTGCCAGCAGTTCTAGCGGCTACAATGAGCAGTTCTTC.

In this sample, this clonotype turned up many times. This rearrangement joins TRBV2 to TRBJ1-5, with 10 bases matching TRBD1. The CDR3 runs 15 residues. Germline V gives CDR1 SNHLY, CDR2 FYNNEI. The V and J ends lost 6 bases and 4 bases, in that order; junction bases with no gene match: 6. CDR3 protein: CASRSGQGTNQPQHF. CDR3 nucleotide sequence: TGTGCCAGCAGATCGGGACAGGGGACAAATCAGCCCCAGCATTTT.

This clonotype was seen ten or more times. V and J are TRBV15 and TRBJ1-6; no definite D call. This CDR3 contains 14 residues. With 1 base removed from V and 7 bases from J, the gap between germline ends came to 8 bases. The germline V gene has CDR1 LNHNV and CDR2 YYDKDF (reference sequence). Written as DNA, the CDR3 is TGTGCCACCAGCAGAGCACTGGGGAATTCACCCCTCCACTTT. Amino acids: CATSRALGNSPLHF.

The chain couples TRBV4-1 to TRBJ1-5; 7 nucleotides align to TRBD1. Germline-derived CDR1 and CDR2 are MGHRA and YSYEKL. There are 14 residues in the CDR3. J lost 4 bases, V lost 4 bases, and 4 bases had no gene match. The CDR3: CASSPDRANQPQHF. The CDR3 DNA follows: TGCGCCAGCAGCCCCGACAGGGCTAATCAGCCCCAGCATTTT.

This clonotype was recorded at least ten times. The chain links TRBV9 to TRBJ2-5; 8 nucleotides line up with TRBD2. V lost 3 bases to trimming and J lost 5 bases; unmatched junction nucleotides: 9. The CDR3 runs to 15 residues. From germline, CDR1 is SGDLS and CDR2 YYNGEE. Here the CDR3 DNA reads TGTGCCAGCAGCGACCCCCGGACTAGCTGGGAGACCCAGTACTTC. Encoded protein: CASSDPRTSWETQYF.

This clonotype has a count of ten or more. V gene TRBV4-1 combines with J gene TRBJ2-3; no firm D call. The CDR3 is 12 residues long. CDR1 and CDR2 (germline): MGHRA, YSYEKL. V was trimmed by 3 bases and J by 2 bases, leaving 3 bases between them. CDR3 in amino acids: CASSHVTDTQYF. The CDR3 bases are TGCGCCAGCAGCCACGTCACAGATACGCAGTATTTT.

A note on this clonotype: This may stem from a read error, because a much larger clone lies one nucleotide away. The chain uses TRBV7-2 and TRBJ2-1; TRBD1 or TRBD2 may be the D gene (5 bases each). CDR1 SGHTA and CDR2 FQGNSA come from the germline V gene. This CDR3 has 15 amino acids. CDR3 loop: CASSLGLGSYSEQFF. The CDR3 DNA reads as TGTGCCAGCAGCTTGGGGCTAGGGAGTTACAGTGAGCAGTTCTTC. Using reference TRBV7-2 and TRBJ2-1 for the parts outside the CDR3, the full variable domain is GAGVSQSPSNKVTEKGKDVELRCDPISGHTALYWYRQSLGQGLEFLIYFQGNSAPDKSGLPSDRFSAERTGGSVSTLTIQRTQQEDSAVYLCASSLGLGSYSEQFFGPGTRLTVL.

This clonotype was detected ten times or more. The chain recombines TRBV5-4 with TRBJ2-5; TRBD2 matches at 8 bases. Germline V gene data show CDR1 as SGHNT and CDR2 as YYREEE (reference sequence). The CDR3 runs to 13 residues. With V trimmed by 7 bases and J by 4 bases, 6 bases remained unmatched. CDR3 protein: CASFPGGGETQYF. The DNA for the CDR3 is TGTGCCAGCTTTCCGGGGGGGGGAGAGACCCAGTACTTC.